This T cell receptor (beta chain) originates from a study of blood T cell repertoires in COVID-19. On the study more broadly: Acute and convalescent COVID-19 samples came from the United States, Italy and Spain. The analysed material was cDNA or gDNA that came from T cells, B-cell-depleted T cells, or PBMCs.

This clone was detected only once. Per the original data handling: It was from reference gene primer amplification that nucleated cell counts were estimated. Generated by immunoSEQ multiplex PCR, the TCRdb table keeps only in-frame clones and is missing some. V and J calls and clone size come straight from that table; D and trimming were deduced from the DNA. The sample has fewer than 300,000 clones, roughly 86% seen once. Germline V CDR1 and CDR2: MNHEY, SMNVEV (reference sequence). The CDR3 runs 17 residues. V was pared by 3 bases and J by 1 base, with 7 bases of the junction left unmatched. This receptor was obtained from a man between 18 and 29 years old with active or convalescent COVID-19. Sequencing was performed on peripheral blood. V gene TRBV27 combines with J gene TRBJ1-4; 8 positions match TRBD1. In DNA, the CDR3 is TGTGCCAGCAGTTTGACAGGGGTGGGCCTAACTAATGAAAAACTGTTTTTT. This encodes CASSLTGVGLTNEKLFF.